This T cell receptor beta chain was sequenced in a study of CD8+CD57+ T cells in acquired aplastic anemia. Background on the study: The mean DNA yield obtained from sorted CD4+ and CD8+ cells came to approximately 3.2 ug. Healthy CD8+ samples averaged about 11.0 million reads. Study conclusions and caveats: Patients and controls had CD8+ Simpson's diversity values that were not significantly distinct. Patients and controls shared approximately 30 CD8+ CDR3 sequences.

Template material for TCR beta VDJ and CDR3 profiling consisted of genomic DNA. TCRdb processed the reads anew with MiXCR; each CDR3 protein has one entry. The data hold about 210,000 distinct CDR3 sequences, with 30% to 40% observed a single time. The V gene lost 3 bases and the J gene lost 5 bases, with 10 bases spanning the gap. The CDR3 has 13 residues. Per the germline V gene, CDR1 is MGHDK and CDR2 is SYGVNS. This clonotype was seen more than once but under ten times. The antigen remains unidentified. This chain joins TRBV25-1 and TRBJ1-1; unclear D gene. Input material: sorted CD4+, CD8+, or CD8+CD57+ T cells (not recorded which) from PBMCs. This receptor was obtained from a human donor in good health, serving as a control. The CDR3 here is CASSDRLGTEAFF. The CDR3 DNA follows: TGTGCCAGCAGTGACCGCTTGGGTACTGAAGCTTTCTTT.